What follows describes a single T cell receptor beta chain. Antigen unknown. This entry is derived from a study of yellow fever vaccine responses in identical twins. General study points: Twins reportedly mounted vaccine T cell responses that seemed partly convergent, partly personalized.

TCRdb processed the RT-PCR reads anew with MiXCR; each CDR3 protein has one entry. The sample records about 16,000 distinct CDR3 sequences, approximately 82% being singletons. The CDR3 is 14 residues long. The germline V gene encodes CDR1 SGHNT and CDR2 YYREEE (reference sequence). The sample in question was T cells from blood (PBMCs), unsorted or a sorted subset (not recorded which), obtained before or after yellow fever vaccination (not recorded which). The V gene is TRBV5-4, the J gene TRBJ1-1; perhaps TRBD1 as D (6 bases). The TCR comes from a woman aged 18-35 years who received the yellow fever vaccine. The CDR3 sequence is CALKIQGLNTEAFF. The CDR3 bases are TGTGCTCTCAAAATACAGGGTTTGAACACTGAAGCTTTCTTT.